This T cell receptor (beta chain) was retrieved from a study of low-dose radiotherapy and immunotherapy resistance in tumors. Time point in this sample: before trial treatment. cDNA synthesis used a TRAV/TRBV-specific primer set for both chains. The TCRs were subjected to amplification over approximately 20 PCR cycles employing a constant-region primer in conjunction with a V-primer adapter. TCRdb re-analysed the reads in MiXCR, keeping a single row per CDR3 protein. The table records around 79,000 distinct CDR3 sequences, about 19% of them present only once. This clonotype has at least ten counts. After removal of 3 bases from V and 2 bases from J, the junction contained 10 bases not matched to a gene. Germline assignment: CDR1 SEHNR and CDR2 FQNEAQ (reference sequence). The CDR3 is made up of 17 amino acids.

The sequenced sample was PBMCs, obtained before treatment. This receptor was obtained from a male donor with prostate cancer. This sequence joins TRBV7-9 and TRBJ2-7, with 10 bases identical to TRBD2. The CDR3 DNA sequence: TGTGCCAGCAGCTTTCCGGTAGCGGGAGGTCGTACCTACGAGCAGTACTTC. Translated, it gives CASSFPVAGGRTYEQYF.